The present T cell receptor beta chain was sequenced within a study of beta chain features in type 1 diabetes (dated by TCRdb to 2016 to 2018). Background for the entire study: Mean age, gender distribution, total cell number and subset yield did not differ between patients and healthy donors. In the study, recently diagnosed type 1 diabetes patients and matched healthy donors were compared on the TCRB repertoires of their sorted circulating CD4+ T cell subsets. Whereas all 30 or so donors provided naive and central memory subsets, regulatory and stem cell-like memory subsets were isolated from just 8 patients and roughly eight healthy donors. A total of approximately 110,000,000 sorted cells were examined across all samples, and a strong correlation was observed between cell number per subset and RNA yield. Paper-wide results and their limitations: Naive, central memory and regulatory TCRB repertoires appeared to be more similar among patients than among healthy donors. Sequencing cDNA rather than genomic DNA could over-represent highly expressing activated cells, although activation and CD3 levels did not differ between groups. PCR might favor shorter templates, but patient and control samples were amplified and corrected together, so any skew would affect both groups equally. Type 1 diabetes patients showed a moderate but significant shortening of TCRB CDR3 length in all four CD4+ subsets. Only small numbers of individuals were included in the HLA sub-analyses, which left unresolved whether HLA type had any influence on TCRB rearrangement. Patients with type 1 diabetes made fewer insertions and deleted more nucleotides at VDJ recombination sites, implying thymic rearrangement abnormalities.

Reading the germline V gene gives CDR1 SGDLS and CDR2 YYNGEE. From its cysteine to its phenylalanine, the CDR3 spans 9 amino acids. Only CDR3 DNA is held: 27 bases, read in frame from base 1. All of the isolated RNA was reverse transcribed with the High Capacity cDNA Reverse Transcription Kit, so expressed TCRB transcripts were sequenced. Deep immunoSEQ sequencing was applied to naive, central memory and regulatory T cell samples, giving an average of about 3.4 million total reads per sample. Sorted cells were lysed in RLT buffer and RNA was extracted with DNase-treated RNeasy Micro or Mini kits, depending on cell number. To prevent cross-contamination, each cell subset was processed individually, whereas patient and healthy donor samples were processed jointly. The immunoSEQ multiplex PCR was used to amplify TCRB sequences from cDNA, yielding 87-bp fragments that span the CDR3 region. Sequencing of the amplicons was done on the Illumina HiSeq platform. The original pipeline was this. PCR bias was corrected computationally using synthetic template baselines, and reads within Hamming distance 2 were collapsed, with unmergeable singletons discarded. Reads were aligned to IMGT to assign V, D and J genes, CDR3 length, and insertions or deletions at six rearrangement sites. Within each subset, clonotype counts were normalized to sorted cell number, after which true diversity and Gini coefficients were computed with the tcR R package. The overlap coefficient, calculated on TCRB nucleotide sequences, was used to quantify repertoire sharing. As a proxy for the pre-selection repertoire, out-of-frame TCRB sequences from naive cells were analyzed. The immuneACCESS repertoire file appears here via TCRdb, limited to in-frame rearrangements. These files lack a portion of the clones; in checked studies, under half of the deficit traces to unresolved V genes, and the cause of the others is not known. V and J calls and clone size are copied from that table; D and trimming were computed from the DNA. Here the sample has 850,000 to 900,000 clones; about a sixth occur a single time. The top ten clonotypes cover about 0.02% of the sample.

Comments on this clone: This receptor's antigen is unknown. At one boundary the junction diverges from the germline segment, which might be a read error. This same CDR3 is encoded by further DNA sequences in the sample.

Each donor gave one peripheral blood draw, about 110 mL on average, collected into heparinised tubes. A BD FACSAria II was used to sort naive, central memory, regulatory and stem cell-like memory CD4+ T cells with a panel that included CD45RO, CCR7, CD25, CD127, CD95 and CD27. All sorted populations exceeded 95% purity. PBMCs were isolated right away by Lymphoprep density gradient centrifugation and were stained directly, without culture. Samples were stained and sorted in pairs, with one healthy donor and one patient per experiment, so that batch effects were minimized. The V gene is TRBV9 and the J gene is TRBJ2-1; the D gene assignment is ambiguous. This receptor was taken from a woman aged 18-35 years in good health. Sequencing was carried out using naive CD4+ T cells from blood. The sample's cell subset or site label is to be understood as: true naive CD4+ T cells. The CDR3 reads as follows: CASSVKQFF. Read as DNA, the sequence is TGCGCCAGCAGCGTGAAGCAGTTCTTC.